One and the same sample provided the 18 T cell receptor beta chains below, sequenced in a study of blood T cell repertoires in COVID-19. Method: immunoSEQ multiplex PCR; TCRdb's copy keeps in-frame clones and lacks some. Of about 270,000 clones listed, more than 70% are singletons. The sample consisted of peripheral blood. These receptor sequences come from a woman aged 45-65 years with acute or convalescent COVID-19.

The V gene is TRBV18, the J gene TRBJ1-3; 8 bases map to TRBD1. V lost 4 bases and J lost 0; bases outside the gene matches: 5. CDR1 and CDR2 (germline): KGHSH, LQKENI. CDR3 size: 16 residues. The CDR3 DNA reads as TGTGCCAGCTCACAGACAGGGGCCATCTCTGGAAACACCATATATTTT. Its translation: CASSQTGAISGNTIYF.

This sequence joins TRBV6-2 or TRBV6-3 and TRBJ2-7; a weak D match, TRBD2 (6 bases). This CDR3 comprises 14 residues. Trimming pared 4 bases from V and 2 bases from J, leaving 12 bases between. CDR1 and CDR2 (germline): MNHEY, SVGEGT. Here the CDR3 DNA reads TGTGCCAGCAGTTTCATCCGGGGGACCTACGAGCAGTACTTC. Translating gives CASSFIRGTYEQYF.

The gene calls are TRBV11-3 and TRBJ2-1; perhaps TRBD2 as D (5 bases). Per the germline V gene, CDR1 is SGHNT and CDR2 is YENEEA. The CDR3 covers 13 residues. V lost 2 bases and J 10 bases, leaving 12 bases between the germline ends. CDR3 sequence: CASSLIGDREQFF. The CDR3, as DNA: TGTGCCAGCAGCTTAATCGGGGATCGGGAGCAGTTCTTC.

The DNA of the CDR3 is TGCAGCGTTGAAGCTCCATCGGGACTAGAGATCTACAATGAGCAGTTCTTC. This sequence encodes CSVEAPSGLEIYNEQFF. The gene calls are TRBV29-1 and TRBJ2-1; the match to TRBD2 covers 8 bases. The germline gives CDR1 SQVTM, CDR2 ANQGSEA. J gave up 3 bases and V 1 base, and 11 bases lay outside the gene matches. There are 17 residues in the CDR3.

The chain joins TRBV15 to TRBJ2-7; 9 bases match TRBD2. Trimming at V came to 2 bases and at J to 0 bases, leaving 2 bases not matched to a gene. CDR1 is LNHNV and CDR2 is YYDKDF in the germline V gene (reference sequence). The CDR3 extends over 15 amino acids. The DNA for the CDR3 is TGTGCCACCAGCAGACTGACTAGCGGCTCCTACGAGCAGTACTTC. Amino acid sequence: CATSRLTSGSYEQYF.

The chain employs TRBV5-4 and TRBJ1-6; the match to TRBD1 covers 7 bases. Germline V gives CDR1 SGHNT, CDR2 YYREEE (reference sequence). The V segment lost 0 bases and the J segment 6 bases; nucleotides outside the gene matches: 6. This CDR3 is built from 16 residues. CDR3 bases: TGTGCCAGCAGCTTGGCCACAGGGGAGTTTAATTCACCCCTCCACTTT. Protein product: CASSLATGEFNSPLHF.

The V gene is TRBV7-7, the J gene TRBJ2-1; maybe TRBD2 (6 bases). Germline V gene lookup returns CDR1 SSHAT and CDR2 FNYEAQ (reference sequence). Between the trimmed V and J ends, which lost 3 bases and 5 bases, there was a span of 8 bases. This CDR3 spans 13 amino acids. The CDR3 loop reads CASSLAGNNEQFF. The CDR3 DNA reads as TGTGCCAGCAGCTTGGCGGGGAACAATGAGCAGTTCTTC.

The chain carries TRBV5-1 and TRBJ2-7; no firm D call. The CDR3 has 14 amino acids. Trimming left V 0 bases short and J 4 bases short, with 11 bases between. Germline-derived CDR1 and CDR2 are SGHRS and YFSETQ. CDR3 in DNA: TGCGCCAGCAGCTTGGTGGTCGGTGCTTACGAGCAGTACTTC. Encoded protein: CASSLVVGAYEQYF.

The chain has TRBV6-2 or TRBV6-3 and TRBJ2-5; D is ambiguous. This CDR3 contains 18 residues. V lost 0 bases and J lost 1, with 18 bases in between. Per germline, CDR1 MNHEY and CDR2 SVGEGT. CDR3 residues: CASSYSTRRGALQETQYF. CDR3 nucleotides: TGTGCCAGCAGTTACTCGACTCGGAGAGGAGCACTCCAAGAGACCCAGTACTTC.

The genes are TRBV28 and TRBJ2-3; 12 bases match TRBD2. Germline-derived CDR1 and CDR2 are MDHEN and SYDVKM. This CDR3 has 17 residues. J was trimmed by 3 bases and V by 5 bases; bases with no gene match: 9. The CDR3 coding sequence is TGTGCCAGCAGTCCCGCTCTAGCGGGAGGGCCGACAGATACGCAGTATTTT. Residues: CASSPALAGGPTDTQYF.

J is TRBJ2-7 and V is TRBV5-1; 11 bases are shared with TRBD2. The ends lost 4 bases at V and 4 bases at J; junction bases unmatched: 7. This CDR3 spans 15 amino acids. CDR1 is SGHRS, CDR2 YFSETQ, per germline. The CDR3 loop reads CASSPQTSGTYEQYF. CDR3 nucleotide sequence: TGCGCCAGCAGCCCCCAGACTAGCGGGACATACGAGCAGTACTTC.

The CDR3 DNA follows: TGTGCCAGCAGCTTAGTCAGGGGGCTTGGAAACACCATATATTTT. Translated, it gives CASSLVRGLGNTIYF. The rearrangement links TRBV7-2 to TRBJ1-3; the match to TRBD1 covers 8 bases. Germline trimming cut 1 base from V and 3 bases from J; bases unmatched to any gene: 2. Per the germline V gene, CDR1 is SGHTA and CDR2 is FQGNSA. This CDR3 contains 15 residues.

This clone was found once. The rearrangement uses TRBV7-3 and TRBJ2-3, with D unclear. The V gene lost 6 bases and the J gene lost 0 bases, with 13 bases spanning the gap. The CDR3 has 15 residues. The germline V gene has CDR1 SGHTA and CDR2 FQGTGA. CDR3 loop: CASSKHEASTDTQYF. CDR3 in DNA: TGTGCCAGCAGTAAACATGAGGCTAGCACAGATACGCAGTATTTT.

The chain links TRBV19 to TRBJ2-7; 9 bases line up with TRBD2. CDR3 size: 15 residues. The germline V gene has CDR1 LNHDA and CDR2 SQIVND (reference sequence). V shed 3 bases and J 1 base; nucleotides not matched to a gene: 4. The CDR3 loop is CASSITLAGSYEQYF. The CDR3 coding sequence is TGTGCCAGTAGTATCACGCTAGCGGGGTCCTACGAGCAGTACTTC.

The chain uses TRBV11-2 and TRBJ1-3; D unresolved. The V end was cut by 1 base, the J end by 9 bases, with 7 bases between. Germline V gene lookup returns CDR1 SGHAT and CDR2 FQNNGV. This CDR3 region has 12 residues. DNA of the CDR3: TGTGCCAGCAGCTTAGTCCCTTTCACCATATATTTT. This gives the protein CASSLVPFTIYF.

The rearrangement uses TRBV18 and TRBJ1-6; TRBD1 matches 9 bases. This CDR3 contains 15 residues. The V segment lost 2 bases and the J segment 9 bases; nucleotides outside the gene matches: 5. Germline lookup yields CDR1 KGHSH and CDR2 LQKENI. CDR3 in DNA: TGTGCCAGCTCACCAACGACAGGGGGAGGTTCACCCCTCCACTTT. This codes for CASSPTTGGGSPLHF.

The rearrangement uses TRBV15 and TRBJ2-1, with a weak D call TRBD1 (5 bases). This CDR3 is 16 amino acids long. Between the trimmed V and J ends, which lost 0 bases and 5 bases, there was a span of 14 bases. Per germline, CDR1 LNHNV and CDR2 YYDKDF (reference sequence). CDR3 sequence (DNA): TGTGCCACCAGCAGAGATTTCCTAGTAGGGGACAATGAGCAGTTCTTC. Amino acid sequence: CATSRDFLVGDNEQFF.

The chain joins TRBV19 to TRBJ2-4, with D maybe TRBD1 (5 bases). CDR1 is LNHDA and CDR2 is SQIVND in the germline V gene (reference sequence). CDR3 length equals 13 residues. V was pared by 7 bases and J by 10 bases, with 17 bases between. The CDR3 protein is CASKSSGPEIQYF. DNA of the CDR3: TGTGCCAGTAAATCATCAGGGCCGGAGATTCAGTACTTC.